Following are 20 T cell receptor beta chains from one sample sequenced in a study of blood T cell repertoires in COVID-19. The method was immunoSEQ multiplex PCR; TCRdb's version includes in-frame clones alone and lacks a portion of them. The data hold more than 13,000 clones, with roughly 91% observed a single time. Source material: peripheral blood. The receptors come from a woman aged 70-85 years in a cohort sampled during active or convalescent COVID-19.

The table lists this clone with a few counts. This chain links TRBV19 with TRBJ2-5; possibly TRBD2 for D (6 bases). V shed 6 bases and J shed 5 bases, with 16 bases lying between them. CDR3 length: 14 residues. Looked up from germline, CDR1 is LNHDA and CDR2 is SQIVND (reference sequence). For the CDR3, the DNA is TGTGCCAGTAGCGGGGGAACTTACCGGGAGACCCAGTACTTC. It yields the protein CASSGGTYRETQYF.

This chain uses TRBV19 with TRBJ2-1, with D tentatively TRBD2 (6 bases). Trimming shortened V by 3 bases and J by 2 bases, and 11 bases separated the two germline ends. The CDR3 spans 15 residues. Germline-derived CDR1 and CDR2 are LNHDA and SQIVND (reference sequence). This CDR3 is CASSIGDFAYNEQFF. The CDR3 coding sequence is TGTGCCAGTAGTATTGGGGACTTTGCCTACAATGAGCAGTTCTTC.

This rearrangement joins TRBV28 to TRBJ2-1, with 7 bases that match TRBD1. Trimming at V came to 1 base and at J to 6 bases, leaving 6 bases not matched to a gene. Per germline, CDR1 MDHEN and CDR2 SYDVKM. This CDR3 region has 15 residues. The CDR3 loop reads CASSLSQGVSNEQFF. CDR3 DNA sequence: TGTGCCAGCAGTTTATCCCAGGGGGTATCCAATGAGCAGTTCTTC.

The chain recombines TRBV7-8 with TRBJ1-2; D unresolved. Germline V gene sequence: CDR1 SGHVS, CDR2 FQNEAQ. This CDR3 is 12 amino acids long. Trimming removed 5 bases at V and 8 bases at J, with 12 bases between. CDR3 nucleotide sequence: TGTGCCAGCAGCCGGACCGTCGGGGGCTACACCTTC. Amino acids: CASSRTVGGYTF.

In nucleotides, the CDR3 is TGTGCCAGCAGCTTAGTTCACAGCAGTGGTTACGAGCAGTACTTC. It codes for CASSLVHSSGYEQYF. The chain is built from TRBV11-2 and TRBJ2-7; D is unresolved. The V gene's germline CDR1 is SGHAT and CDR2 FQNNGV. V was pared by 1 base and J by 4 bases, with 14 bases between. The CDR3 is made up of 15 amino acids.

This chain links TRBV3-1 (or the pseudogene TRBV3-2) with TRBJ2-2; 12 positions agree with TRBD2. The junction had 9 bases not matched to a gene; V was cut back by 0 bases and J by 4 bases. Germline V gene data show CDR1 as LGHDT and CDR2 as YNNKEL (reference sequence). The CDR3 totals 19 residues. CDR3 loop: CASSQDRLAGGPATGELFF. The CDR3 nucleotides are TGTGCCAGCAGCCAAGATCGGCTAGCGGGGGGGCCTGCCACCGGGGAGCTGTTTTTT.

The gene calls are TRBV28 and TRBJ2-3, with 7 positions matching TRBD1. The V gene end was trimmed by 6 bases and the J gene end by 5 bases; junction bases not matched to a gene: 8. The CDR3 has 14 residues. Per the germline V gene, CDR1 is MDHEN and CDR2 is SYDVKM. The CDR3 sequence is CASSSHRGGDTQYF. The CDR3 nucleotides read TGTGCCAGCAGCTCGCACAGGGGCGGAGATACGCAGTATTTT.

The V and J genes are TRBV15 and TRBJ2-2; possibly TRBD2 for D (6 bases). Between the trimmed V and J ends, which lost 1 base and 6 bases, there was a span of 12 bases. The germline V gene encodes CDR1 LNHNV and CDR2 YYDKDF (reference sequence). This CDR3 has 15 amino acids. CDR3 nucleotides: TGTGCCACCAGCAGAGGCCGACTAGTCCCCGGGGAGCTGTTTTTT. Translated: CATSRGRLVPGELFF.

This clone appeared once. The chain combines TRBV6-2 or TRBV6-3 with TRBJ1-1; D is uncertain. Per germline, CDR1 MNHEY and CDR2 SVGEGT. Trimming removed 5 bases at V and 6 bases at J, with 7 bases between. The CDR3 covers 11 residues. The CDR3 DNA follows: TGTGCCAGCAGTGAGTACGCTGAAGCTTTCTTT. Encoded protein: CASSEYAEAFF.

The chain recombines TRBV4-3 with TRBJ2-3; a weak D match, TRBD1 (6 bases). The germline V gene has CDR1 LGHNA and CDR2 YSLEER. With 0 bases removed from V and 0 bases from J, the gap between germline ends came to 13 bases. The CDR3 is 17 residues long. The CDR3 DNA reads TGCGCCAGCAGCCAAGATGGGGTGACAGGAAGCACAGATACGCAGTATTTT. It is translated as CASSQDGVTGSTDTQYF.

The gene calls are TRBV28 and TRBJ1-5; 7 nucleotides agree with TRBD1. The germline gives CDR1 MDHEN, CDR2 SYDVKM. V trimming: 3 bases; J trimming: 7 bases; junction bases outside the gene matches: 12. This CDR3 contains 16 residues. The CDR3 bases are TGTGCCAGCAGTTTCGGGGGCAGGGGGATTGGCCAGCCCCAGCATTTT. Its protein is CASSFGGRGIGQPQHF.

The CDR3, as DNA: TGTGCCAGCAGCTGGAGGCCGGGACAGTACAATGAGCAGTTCTTC. Protein product: CASSWRPGQYNEQFF. The J gene is TRBJ2-1, the V gene TRBV5-6; 7 nucleotides align to TRBD1. The CDR3 loop spans 15 amino acids. With V trimmed by 3 bases and J by 4 bases, 7 bases remained unmatched. The germline V gene has CDR1 SGHDT and CDR2 YYEEEE.

The chain uses TRBV24-1 and TRBJ1-2, with no clear D. V gave up 3 bases and J gave up 4 bases, with 8 bases separating them. This CDR3 spans 13 amino acids. Germline-derived CDR1 and CDR2 are KGHDR and SFDVKD. The CDR3 DNA reads TGTGCCACCAGTGATGGTGCACTCTATGGCTACACCTTC. Encoded protein: CATSDGALYGYTF.

The rearrangement joins TRBV9 to TRBJ2-5; 7 bases map to TRBD1. The CDR3 covers 13 residues. Germline V lookup: CDR1 SGDLS, CDR2 YYNGEE. The junction had 6 bases not matched to a gene; V was cut back by 8 bases and J by 2 bases. The CDR3, as DNA: TGTGCCAGGGGGGACAGCGGACAAGAGACCCAGTACTTC. Protein sequence: CARGDSGQETQYF.

The V call is TRBV27, the J call TRBJ1-1; maybe TRBD1 (5 bases). Germline V gives CDR1 MNHEY, CDR2 SMNVEV (reference sequence). V was cut by 3 bases and J by 3 bases, with 8 bases left in between. The length of the CDR3 is 13 residues. The CDR3 DNA is TGTGCCAGCAGTTTTGGAGGGGACACTGAAGCTTTCTTT. Its protein product is CASSFGGDTEAFF.

The chain joins TRBV28 to TRBJ1-2, with no clear D. V gave up 6 bases and J gave up 8 bases, with 7 bases separating them. The CDR3 is 10 residues long. Germline V gene lookup returns CDR1 MDHEN and CDR2 SYDVKM. CDR3 coding DNA: TGTGCCAGCAGGGAGAGAGGCTACACCTTC. Amino acid sequence: CASRERGYTF.

This clone was seen a few times. The chain links TRBV7-9 to TRBJ2-5; the D gene is possibly TRBD1 (6 bases). The length of the CDR3 is 14 residues. V gave up 5 bases and J gave up 1 base, with 11 bases separating them. CDR1 SEHNR and CDR2 FQNEAQ come from the germline V gene (reference sequence). The CDR3 nucleotides read TGTGCCAGCAGCAGAGGGGGTAGCCAAGAGACCCAGTACTTC. The encoded protein is CASSRGGSQETQYF.

The CDR3 loop reads CASSKGPGLAGGGGETQYF. DNA of the CDR3: TGTGCCAGTAGTAAGGGGCCGGGACTAGCGGGGGGAGGGGGAGAGACCCAGTACTTC. The chain has TRBV19 and TRBJ2-5; 15 nucleotides match TRBD2. CDR1 and CDR2 (germline): LNHDA, SQIVND (reference sequence). This CDR3 has 19 residues. V lost 4 bases, J lost 4 bases, and 13 bases stayed unmatched.

The chain has TRBV5-1 and TRBJ1-1; 9 bases are a match to TRBD1. The germline gives CDR1 SGHRS, CDR2 YFSETQ. Trimming removed 2 bases from V and 1 base from J; junction bases left unmatched: 9. The CDR3 is made up of 17 amino acids. CDR3 region: CASSLTFNRGPNTEAFF. The CDR3 nucleotides are TGCGCCAGCAGCTTAACCTTCAACAGGGGGCCGAACACTGAAGCTTTCTTT.

CDR3 region: CASSPGQGREKLFF. In nucleotides, the CDR3 is TGTGCCAGCAGTCCCGGACAGGGGAGGGAAAAACTGTTTTTT. This rearrangement joins TRBV6-5 to TRBJ1-4, with 9 bases lining up with TRBD1. The germline V gene has CDR1 MNHEY and CDR2 SVGAGI. With 5 bases clipped from V and 8 bases from J, the junction kept 6 bases outside the gene matches. CDR3 length equals 14 residues.